This is a list of T cell receptor beta chains from one sample in a study of cytomegalovirus exposure and HLA in healthy donors. The data were produced by immunoSEQ multiplex PCR, yet TCRdb's version contains in-frame clones alone and is incomplete. The profile covers roughly 220,000 clones, with about 89% appearing a single time and more than 1% taken by the ten largest. The sample taken for sequencing was PBMCs. These receptors were collected from a young woman in good health and CMV-seronegative. Each CDR3 is given with its conserved first and last residue. A D gene is named only where the DNA matches it firmly. A row's size may be missing; if present it is once, few, many or a size class.

j_gene: TRBJ2-7; abundance: NA; len: 16; v_gene: TRBV7-9; d_gene: TRBD1; CDR3aa: CASSLARDRVSYEQYF; CDR3nt: TGTGCCAGCAGCTTAGCGCGGGACAGGGTTTCCTACGAGCAGTACTTC
j_gene: TRBJ1-4; abundance: once; len: 13; v_gene: TRBV27; d_gene: NA; CDR3aa: CASSSGDLGKLFF; CDR3nt: TGTGCCAGCAGTTCGGGGGATCTCGGGAAACTGTTTTTT
j_gene: TRBJ2-1; abundance: NA; len: 15; v_gene: TRBV6-1; d_gene: TRBD2; CDR3aa: CASSKLAGGPDEQFF; CDR3nt: TGTGCCAGCAGTAAGCTAGCGGGAGGGCCCGATGAGCAGTTCTTC
j_gene: TRBJ2-7; abundance: NA; len: 15; v_gene: TRBV30; d_gene: TRBD2; CDR3aa: CAWEGGTSGRHEQYF; CDR3nt: TGTGCCTGGGAAGGAGGGACTAGCGGGAGACACGAGCAGTACTTC
j_gene: TRBJ1-2; abundance: NA; len: 13; v_gene: TRBV5-1; d_gene: NA; CDR3aa: CASSLERNYGYTF; CDR3nt: TGCGCCAGCAGCTTGGAGCGGAACTATGGCTACACCTTC
j_gene: TRBJ1-1; abundance: NA; len: 14; v_gene: TRBV5-6; d_gene: NA; CDR3aa: CASSFLRGASEAFF; CDR3nt: TGTGCCAGCAGCTTTTTACGTGGGGCCTCTGAAGCTTTCTTT
j_gene: TRBJ2-5; abundance: NA; len: 15; v_gene: TRBV7-9; d_gene: TRBD1; CDR3aa: CASSLEGQAQETQYF; CDR3nt: TGTGCCAGCAGCTTAGAGGGACAGGCGCAAGAGACCCAGTACTTC
j_gene: TRBJ2-7; abundance: NA; len: 14; v_gene: TRBV28; d_gene: TRBD1; CDR3aa: CASSLTGVVDEQYF; CDR3nt: TGTGCCAGCAGTTTGACAGGGGTGGTGGACGAGCAGTACTTC
j_gene: TRBJ1-1; abundance: NA; len: 15; v_gene: TRBV6-1; d_gene: NA; CDR3aa: CASSPPSPRGTEAFF; CDR3nt: TGTGCCAGCAGTCCCCCCAGCCCCCGAGGCACTGAAGCTTTCTTT
j_gene: TRBJ1-5; abundance: NA; len: 15; v_gene: TRBV5-1; d_gene: NA; CDR3aa: CASSLMGQSNQPQHF; CDR3nt: TGCGCCAGCAGCTTGATGGGGCAGAGCAATCAGCCCCAGCATTTT
j_gene: TRBJ2-7; abundance: NA; len: 17; v_gene: TRBV5-1; d_gene: TRBD1; CDR3aa: CASSSPIATGARVEQYF; CDR3nt: TGCGCCAGCAGCTCTCCTATCGCGACAGGGGCTCGCGTCGAGCAGTACTTC
j_gene: TRBJ2-7; abundance: NA; len: 17; v_gene: TRBV7-6; d_gene: NA; CDR3aa: CASSLVLGQGPPYEQYF; CDR3nt: TGTGCCAGCAGCTTAGTCCTAGGTCAGGGGCCGCCCTACGAGCAGTACTTC
j_gene: TRBJ2-7; abundance: NA; len: 16; v_gene: TRBV25-1; d_gene: NA; CDR3aa: CASSDRTGLQIYEQYF; CDR3nt: TGTGCCAGCAGTGATCGAACTGGACTACAAATCTACGAGCAGTACTTC
j_gene: TRBJ1-2; abundance: NA; len: 17; v_gene: TRBV28; d_gene: NA; CDR3aa: CASRSPGTPLDGYGYTF; CDR3nt: TGTGCCAGCAGGTCACCCGGGACTCCCCTTGACGGCTATGGCTACACCTTC
j_gene: TRBJ2-7; abundance: NA; len: 15; v_gene: TRBV4-1; d_gene: NA; CDR3aa: CASSLRQGLTYEQYF; CDR3nt: TGCGCCAGCAGCCTCCGGCAAGGACTTACCTACGAGCAGTACTTC
j_gene: TRBJ2-6; abundance: NA; len: 16; v_gene: TRBV11-2; d_gene: NA; CDR3aa: CASSFIGGPGANVLTF; CDR3nt: TGTGCCAGCAGCTTCATCGGAGGGCCCGGGGCCAACGTCCTGACTTTC
j_gene: TRBJ1-5; abundance: NA; len: 14; v_gene: TRBV27; d_gene: TRBD1; CDR3aa: CASSPTGGFQPQHF; CDR3nt: TGTGCCAGCAGCCCGACAGGGGGCTTTCAGCCCCAGCATTTT
j_gene: TRBJ2-3; abundance: few; len: 15; v_gene: TRBV7-6; d_gene: TRBD2; CDR3aa: CASSYSGAGRDTQYF; CDR3nt: TGTGCCAGCAGCTATAGCGGAGCGGGGAGAGATACGCAGTATTTT
j_gene: TRBJ1-2; abundance: NA; len: 14; v_gene: TRBV10-3; d_gene: TRBD1; CDR3aa: CAISDTGGGYGYTF; CDR3nt: TGTGCCATCAGTGACACAGGGGGCGGGTATGGCTACACCTTC
j_gene: TRBJ2-1; abundance: NA; len: 16; v_gene: TRBV27; d_gene: TRBD2; CDR3aa: CASSPTGTSVYNEQFF; CDR3nt: TGTGCCAGCAGTCCGACCGGGACTAGCGTCTACAATGAGCAGTTCTTC
j_gene: TRBJ2-3; abundance: NA; len: 16; v_gene: TRBV7-2; d_gene: TRBD2; CDR3aa: CASRDGLAGYTDTQYF; CDR3nt: TGTGCCAGCAGGGACGGACTAGCGGGGTACACAGATACGCAGTATTTT
j_gene: TRBJ2-7; abundance: NA; len: 16; v_gene: TRBV4-2; d_gene: TRBD2; CDR3aa: CASSQGAGDPSYEQYF; CDR3nt: TGTGCCAGCAGCCAAGGGGCGGGAGACCCCTCCTACGAGCAGTACTTC
j_gene: TRBJ1-2; abundance: NA; len: 16; v_gene: TRBV5-1; d_gene: NA; CDR3aa: CASSLEVGRVRYGYTF; CDR3nt: TGCGCCAGCAGCTTGGAGGTTGGCAGGGTTCGATATGGCTACACCTTC
j_gene: TRBJ1-2; abundance: NA; len: 14; v_gene: TRBV6-5; d_gene: NA; CDR3aa: CASSYHGTNYGYTF; CDR3nt: TGTGCCAGCAGTTACCACGGGACAAACTATGGCTACACCTTC
j_gene: TRBJ2-7; abundance: NA; len: 16; v_gene: TRBV5-1; d_gene: TRBD2; CDR3aa: CASSLSATSGSYEQYF; CDR3nt: TGCGCCAGCAGCTTGTCTGCGACTAGCGGATCTTACGAGCAGTACTTC
j_gene: TRBJ2-4; abundance: NA; len: 20; v_gene: TRBV5-1; d_gene: TRBD2; CDR3aa: CASSPQPTSGSNLAKNIQYF; CDR3nt: TGCGCCAGCAGCCCACAACCGACTAGCGGGTCGAACCTAGCCAAAAACATTCAGTACTTC
j_gene: TRBJ2-5; abundance: once; len: 15; v_gene: TRBV6-6; d_gene: NA; CDR3aa: CASSPFLAGSETQYF; CDR3nt: TGTGCCAGCAGTCCCTTCTTGGCGGGGAGTGAGACCCAGTACTTC